Each of the 13 T cell receptor beta chains below was sequenced from the same sample in a study of blood T cell repertoires in COVID-19. Assay used: immunoSEQ multiplex PCR; TCRdb lists only in-frame clones, some missing. The sample has fewer than 150,000 clones, 85% to 90% seen once. The specimen sequenced was peripheral blood. The receptors come from a woman aged 40 to 49 with acute or convalescent COVID-19.

The chain is built from TRBV19 and TRBJ2-7, with D tentatively TRBD1 (6 bases). Germline V gives CDR1 LNHDA, CDR2 SQIVND (reference sequence). V dropped 6 bases and J dropped 6 bases, with 15 bases sitting between them. This CDR3 is built from 13 residues. DNA for the CDR3: TGTGCCAGTAGGACAGGTATACGAGGCGAGCAGTACTTC. This gives the protein CASRTGIRGEQYF.

CDR3: CASSPTGANNEKLFF. The CDR3 DNA reads as TGTGCCAGCAGCCCTACAGGGGCCAATAATGAAAAACTGTTTTTT. The chain uses TRBV28 and TRBJ1-4; 7 bases align to TRBD1. Trimming at V came to 6 bases and at J to 4 bases, leaving 8 bases not matched to a gene. This CDR3 contains 15 residues. Germline V gene data show CDR1 as MDHEN and CDR2 as SYDVKM.

The chain joins TRBV14 to TRBJ2-2; the match to TRBD1 covers 7 bases. Germline trimming cut 6 bases from V and 3 bases from J; bases unmatched to any gene: 4. This CDR3 is built from 14 residues. The germline V gene encodes CDR1 SGHDN and CDR2 FVKESK. The CDR3 is CASRTGTYTGELFF. Written as DNA, the CDR3 is TGTGCCAGCAGGACAGGGACCTACACCGGGGAGCTGTTTTTT.

The rearrangement joins TRBV6-5 to TRBJ1-1; 12 bases fit TRBD1. V lost 6 bases to trimming and J lost 5 bases; unmatched junction nucleotides: 7. Germline assignment: CDR1 MNHEY and CDR2 SVGAGI. This CDR3 region has 15 residues. The CDR3, as DNA: TGTGCCAGCAGCCCCGGGACAGGGGGCTGGACTGAAGCTTTCTTT. Translation gives CASSPGTGGWTEAFF.

The CDR3 loop reads CASRTGTSGRASYNEQFF. CDR3 sequence (DNA): TGTGCCAGCAGGACCGGGACTAGCGGGAGGGCCAGCTACAATGAGCAGTTCTTC. V and J are TRBV2 and TRBJ2-1; 16 bases are shared with TRBD2. V gave up 6 bases and J gave up 3 bases; unmatched junction bases: 8. Germline V gives CDR1 SNHLY, CDR2 FYNNEI. The CDR3 covers 18 residues. Together with reference TRBV2 and TRBJ2-1, the CDR3 gives the full variable domain: EPEVTQTPSHQVTQMGQEVILRCVPISNHLYFYWYRQILGQKVEFLVSFYNNEISEKSEIFDDQFSVERPDGSNFTLKIRSTKLEDSAMYFCASRTGTSGRASYNEQFFGPGTRLTVL.

The chain has TRBV15 and TRBJ1-1; D is possibly TRBD1 (6 bases). Germline loops: CDR1 LNHNV, CDR2 YYDKDF (reference sequence). The CDR3 spans 12 residues. With 0 bases removed from V and 7 bases from J, the gap between germline ends came to 6 bases. The CDR3 DNA reads as TGTGCCACCAGCAGAGACAGGGGTGAAGCTTTCTTT. Its protein is CATSRDRGEAFF. Full variable domain (rest looked up from reference TRBV15 and TRBJ1-1): DAMVIQNPRYQVTQFGKPVTLSCSQTLNHNVMYWYQQKSSQAPKLLFHYYDKDFNNEADTPDNFQSRRPNTSFCFLDIRSPGLGDTAMYLCATSRDRGEAFFGQGTRLTVV.

The rearrangement links TRBV6-4 to TRBJ2-1; a weak D match, TRBD2 (5 bases). Trimming shortened V by 7 bases and J by 5 bases, and 15 bases separated the two germline ends. The germline V gene has CDR1 MRHNA and CDR2 SNTAGT. This CDR3 contains 14 residues. As DNA, the CDR3 is TGTGCCAGCAATCCGGGGAGTCACCACAATGAGCAGTTCTTC. It is translated as CASNPGSHHNEQFF.

This clone was seen a few times. J is TRBJ1-3 and V is TRBV7-2, with D hard to call. The CDR3 spans 14 residues. Looked up from germline, CDR1 is SGHTA and CDR2 is FQGNSA. Deletions cut 1 base from V and 4 bases from J, with 8 bases between. For the CDR3, the DNA is TGTGCCAGCAGCTTAGAGAGGATCGGAAACACCATATATTTT. Translating gives CASSLERIGNTIYF.

The chain couples TRBV15 to TRBJ2-1, with 10 bases aligning to TRBD2. The CDR3 spans 19 residues. Per the germline V gene, CDR1 is LNHNV and CDR2 is YYDKDF (reference sequence). Unmatched junction bases numbered 12, after V lost 0 bases and J lost 4 bases. The chain's CDR3 is CATSRDRPGLAWGYNEQFF. CDR3 bases: TGTGCCACCAGCAGAGATAGGCCGGGACTAGCGTGGGGTTACAATGAGCAGTTCTTC. The variable domain in full, with the rest retrieved from reference TRBV15 and TRBJ2-1, is DAMVIQNPRYQVTQFGKPVTLSCSQTLNHNVMYWYQQKSSQAPKLLFHYYDKDFNNEADTPDNFQSRRPNTSFCFLDIRSPGLGDTAMYLCATSRDRPGLAWGYNEQFFGPGTRLTVL.

The rearrangement joins TRBV15 to TRBJ2-7; 7 positions match TRBD1. This CDR3 spans 15 amino acids. Germline V gene lookup returns CDR1 LNHNV and CDR2 YYDKDF (reference sequence). Trimming at V came to 3 bases and at J to 4 bases, leaving 9 bases not matched to a gene. The CDR3 DNA reads as TGTGCCACCAGCAGCGAGACAGGGTATTCTTACGAGCAGTACTTC. Translated: CATSSETGYSYEQYF.

The gene calls are TRBV28 and TRBJ1-2, with a possible D match to TRBD1 (6 bases). V gave up 6 bases and J gave up 4 bases, with 15 bases separating them. This CDR3 comprises 14 residues. Germline lookup yields CDR1 MDHEN and CDR2 SYDVKM. The CDR3 is CASSPDRSSYGYTF. In DNA, the CDR3 is TGTGCCAGCAGCCCCGACAGGTCCAGCTATGGCTACACCTTC.

V gene TRBV10-3 combines with J gene TRBJ1-1; D ambiguous. The CDR3 totals 17 residues. Deletions cut 6 bases from V and 0 bases from J, with 20 bases between. The V gene's germline CDR1 is ENHRY and CDR2 SYGVKD. This CDR3 is CAISASGTPLLNTEAFF. In DNA form, the CDR3 reads TGTGCCATCAGCGCTTCAGGAACACCTTTGTTGAACACTGAAGCTTTCTTT.

V gene TRBV30 combines with J gene TRBJ1-5, with D maybe TRBD1 (6 bases). V was clipped by 2 bases and J by 2 bases, with 10 bases between them. CDR3 size: 14 residues. Looked up from germline, CDR1 is GTSNPN and CDR2 is SVGIG (reference sequence). CDR3 amino acids: CAWSRGAGNQPQHF. CDR3 nucleotides: TGTGCCTGGAGTCGGGGGGCCGGCAATCAGCCCCAGCATTTT.